This passage covers 16 T cell receptor beta chains from one sample sequenced in a study of T cells after posttransplantation cyclophosphamide (dated by TCRdb to the mid-2010s). Library generation was performed with the immunoSEQ multiplex PCR assay. In TCRdb, the immuneACCESS table is reduced to in-frame sequences with V and J assigned. These tables do not hold every clone; where another copy was compared, an unresolved V gene accounts for under half, and the others remain unexplained. Across this sample, under 2,000 clones were tabulated and none appeared just once. The biggest ten clones account for about 3% of the sample. The sample's treatment or condition, from its label and the paper: high-dose cyclophosphamide on days +3 and +4 as single-agent GVHD prophylaxis. PTCy patients received busulfan and fludarabine conditioning, a related or unrelated marrow graft, and cyclophosphamide on days +3 and +4.

The sample in question was PBMCs, obtained approximately 57 weeks after allogeneic stem cell transplant with posttransplant cyclophosphamide. All receptors derive from a male patient between 60 and 69 years old who received an allogeneic stem cell transplant from an unrelated donor, was CMV-positive, and had acute and chronic GVHD. After a transplant, the donor of the graft may account for some T cells.

This clone is judged medium-sized. DNA of the CDR3: TGTGCCAGCAGCCCACCGGGACAGGACTTCTATGGCTACACCTTC. Its protein product is CASSPPGQDFYGYTF. V is TRBV11-3 and J is TRBJ1-2; the match to TRBD1 covers 8 bases. This CDR3 comprises 15 residues. The V gene end was trimmed by 5 bases and the J gene end by 4 bases; junction bases not matched to a gene: 9. The V gene's germline CDR1 is SGHNT and CDR2 YENEEA.

Within the sample, this clone is medium-sized (0.01 to 0.1%). The rearrangement links TRBV5-6 to TRBJ1-1; TRBD1 matches 7 bases. The CDR3 contains 14 residues. Trimming cost V 5 bases and J 11 bases; bases outside gene matches: 15. Germline CDR1 and CDR2: SGHDT and YYEEEE. The CDR3 reads CASSKPGTVPAAFF. The CDR3 DNA follows: TGTGCCAGCAGTAAACCAGGGACAGTTCCCGCGGCTTTCTTT.

This clone was seen a few times. The chain employs TRBV6-1 and TRBJ2-7, with D possibly TRBD2 on 6 matching bases. Between the trimmed V and J ends, which lost 4 bases and 0 bases, there was a span of 10 bases. The length of the CDR3 is 14 residues. Germline CDR1 is MNHNS and CDR2 is SASEGT. DNA of the CDR3: TGTGCCAGCAGTGGGAGGGGTACCTCCTACGAGCAGTACTTC. This gives the protein CASSGRGTSYEQYF.

By proportion, this clone is medium-sized. The chain recombines TRBV9 with TRBJ1-4; 7 bases fit TRBD1. CDR3 size: 16 residues. Germline CDR1 SGDLS, CDR2 YYNGEE. Trimming took 5 bases from V and 5 from J; bases not matched to a gene: 12. DNA for the CDR3: TGTGCCAGCAGTCGGGAGGGGGCGAATAGGAATGAAAAACTGTTTTTT. Protein product: CASSREGANRNEKLFF.

Relative to its sample, this clone is medium-sized. This chain uses TRBV5-4 with TRBJ2-5; 14 nucleotides agree with TRBD2. V shed 8 bases and J 4 bases; nucleotides not matched to a gene: 10. CDR1 is SGHNT and CDR2 is YYREEE in the germline V gene (reference sequence). This CDR3 has 16 amino acids. The DNA for the CDR3 is TGTGCCAGTTCGAGGTTGGGACTAGCGGGAGCAGAGACCCAGTACTTC. Translating it yields CASSRLGLAGAETQYF.

This clone is medium-sized by share. The rearrangement uses TRBV27 and TRBJ2-5, with TRBD1 as a possible D gene (6 bases). Trimming took off 5 bases at V and 1 base at J, with 14 bases between the two ends. The germline CDR1 and CDR2 sequences are MNHEY and SMNVEV (reference sequence). This CDR3 is built from 15 residues. The DNA for the CDR3 is TGTGCCAGCAGTCCCTTAGGACAGCCCCAAGAGACCCAGTACTTC. It specifies CASSPLGQPQETQYF.

This clone has ten or more counts. V gene TRBV10-3 combines with J gene TRBJ1-3; a weak D match, TRBD1 (5 bases). The CDR3 totals 14 residues. V lost 4 bases and J 2 bases, leaving 9 bases between the germline ends. Germline assignment: CDR1 ENHRY and CDR2 SYGVKD. The CDR3: CAISVTDTGNTIYF. DNA for the CDR3: TGTGCCATCAGTGTGACAGACACTGGAAACACCATATATTTT.

In its sample, this clone ranks as medium-sized. The chain carries TRBV19 and TRBJ1-4; perhaps TRBD1 as D (6 bases). The ends were cut back, 5 bases at V and 8 bases at J, with 18 bases in the middle. The CDR3 has 15 amino acids. Germline loops: CDR1 LNHDA, CDR2 SQIVND (reference sequence). For the CDR3, the DNA is TGTGCCAGTAGTCCAGAGACAGGCCGGGGAGAAAAACTGTTTTTT. Translating it yields CASSPETGRGEKLFF.

A few counts support this clone. CDR3: CASSSTGQPSYEQYF. The DNA for the CDR3 is TGTGCCAGCAGTTCAACCGGACAGCCCTCCTACGAGCAGTACTTC. The chain recombines TRBV28 with TRBJ2-7, with D possibly TRBD1 on 6 matching bases. Deletions cut 4 bases from V and 0 bases from J, with 13 bases between. The CDR3 has 15 amino acids. Germline values: CDR1 MDHEN, CDR2 SYDVKM.

By sample share, this clone is medium-sized. The V call is TRBV11-2, the J call TRBJ2-7; 10 nucleotides agree with TRBD2. Losses at the gene ends were 5 bases for V and 4 bases for J; bases not matched to a gene: 17. CDR3 length equals 18 residues. The germline V gene encodes CDR1 SGHAT and CDR2 FQNNGV. CDR3 amino acids: CASSPPQVAGGKWYEQYF. Here the CDR3 DNA reads TGTGCCAGCAGCCCCCCTCAGGTAGCGGGGGGAAAGTGGTACGAGCAGTACTTC.

This clone was seen only a few times. The V gene is TRBV27, the J gene TRBJ2-7, with 10 bases matching TRBD1. CDR1 is MNHEY, CDR2 SMNVEV, per germline (reference sequence). The CDR3 has 15 residues. V lost 4 bases and J lost 4; bases outside the gene matches: 7. The CDR3 sequence: CASSSTGGGRYEQYF. The CDR3 nucleotides are TGTGCCAGCAGTTCGACAGGGGGCGGAAGGTACGAGCAGTACTTC.

For this clone: One end of the junction fails to match germline, which may point to a read error. The rearrangement links TRBV11-3 to TRBJ1-4, with TRBD1 identical over 7 bases. In germline, CDR1 is SGHNT, CDR2 YENEEA. The CDR3 contains 15 residues. For the CDR3, the DNA is TGTGCCAACAGCTTCGGACAGGCGATTAATGAAAAACTGTTTTTT. This translates into CANSFGQAINEKLFF. Combining the CDR3 with reference TRBV11-3 and TRBJ1-4 gives the whole variable domain EAGVVQSPRYKIIEKKQPVAFWCNPISGHNTLYWYLQNLGQGPELLIRYENEEAVDDSQLPKDRFSAERLKGVDSTLKIQPAELGDSAVYLCANSFGQAINEKLFFGSGTQLSVL.

This clone is labeled medium-sized. The chain recombines TRBV27 with TRBJ2-1; TRBD1 aligns across 7 bases. CDR3 length: 15 amino acids. V was clipped by 1 base and J by 2 bases; unmatched bases: 2. The germline CDR1 and CDR2 sequences are MNHEY and SMNVEV (reference sequence). As DNA, the CDR3 is TGTGCCAGCAGTTTATACAGGGGCGCCTACAATGAGCAGTTCTTC. Translating gives CASSLYRGAYNEQFF.

By proportion, this clone is large. The V and J genes are TRBV5-4 and TRBJ1-4; 7 bases align to TRBD1. In germline, CDR1 is SGHNT, CDR2 YYREEE (reference sequence). V lost 3 bases to trimming and J lost 8 bases; unmatched junction nucleotides: 10. This CDR3 has 15 residues. CDR3 region: CASSSAGTVKEKLFF. The DNA for the CDR3 is TGTGCCAGCAGCTCGGCCGGGACAGTGAAAGAAAAACTGTTTTTT.

This clone qualifies as medium-sized. CDR3 sequence (DNA): TGTGCCATCAGTTTCGGCTTATCCAAGGCGGGGAATGAGCAGTTCTTC. Protein product: CAISFGLSKAGNEQFF. The V gene is TRBV10-3, the J gene TRBJ2-1; the D gene is possibly TRBD2 (6 bases). In germline, CDR1 is ENHRY, CDR2 SYGVKD. This CDR3 contains 16 residues. V was pared by 5 bases and J by 7 bases, with 21 bases between.

In its sample, this clone is medium-sized. The chain has TRBV27 and TRBJ1-4, with TRBD1 matching 8 bases. V was clipped by 0 bases and J by 3 bases; unmatched bases: 3. This CDR3 is built from 16 residues. Germline V gives CDR1 MNHEY, CDR2 SMNVEV (reference sequence). The CDR3 loop is CASSLSRQGPNEKLFF. In DNA form, the CDR3 reads TGTGCCAGCAGTTTATCCCGACAGGGGCCTAATGAAAAACTGTTTTTT.